Following are 27 T cell receptor beta chains from one sample sequenced in a study of response to subunit inactivated influenza vaccine. One entry per CDR3 protein results from TCRdb running MiXCR on the RT-PCR reads. The sample includes about 540,000 distinct CDR3 sequences, approximately 24% of them seen just once. The same data also contributed to another study, on T cells expressing NK-cell markers. This second study notes: The authors made TCR beta cDNA libraries by 5'RACE template switching. This switching added a universal primer site and UMIs.

Specimen: CD4+ T cells sorted from PBMCs, collected less than 13 days after vaccination. Every receptor here comes from a man aged 45 to 65 who received an inactivated influenza vaccine.

The chain couples TRBV11-2 to TRBJ2-5, with TRBD1 matching over 7 bases. The J segment lost 6 bases and the V segment lost 0 bases, leaving 4 bases of the junction unmatched. Germline V gene data show CDR1 as SGHAT and CDR2 as FQNNGV. The CDR3 length is 14 residues. Here the CDR3 reads CASSLDRGIKTQYF. CDR3 nucleotides: TGTGCCAGCAGCTTAGACAGGGGGATAAAGACCCAGTACTTC.

The CDR3 protein is CSASPGTGAFTQYF. CDR3 in DNA: TGCAGTGCTAGCCCCGGGACAGGGGCTTTTACGCAGTATTTT. The rearrangement links TRBV20-1 to TRBJ2-3; TRBD1 matches 10 bases. The CDR3 runs to 14 residues. J gave up 8 bases and V 3 bases, and 8 bases lay outside the gene matches. Germline V gene lookup returns CDR1 DFQATT and CDR2 SNEGSKA (reference sequence).

In its sample, this clonotype was seen a few times. The CDR3 spells CASSPLTRETQYF. As DNA, the CDR3 is TGTGCCAGCTCACCACTGACGAGAGAGACCCAGTACTTC. The J gene is TRBJ2-5, the V gene TRBV18; D unresolved. Germline V gives CDR1 KGHSH, CDR2 LQKENI. V was clipped by 1 base and J by 4 bases, with 7 bases between them. The CDR3 has 13 residues.

This clonotype was picked up a small number of times. This rearrangement joins TRBV7-9 to TRBJ2-7; a weak D match, TRBD2 (5 bases). The germline CDR1 and CDR2 sequences are SEHNR and FQNEAQ (reference sequence). The V end lost 1 base, the J end lost 6 bases, and 13 bases lay between the germline ends. CDR3 length: 14 amino acids. The CDR3 coding sequence is TGTGCCAGCAGCTTAGGGATCCTAGCCCTCGAGCAGTACTTC. This encodes CASSLGILALEQYF.

This clonotype was observed a handful of times. V gene TRBV29-1 combines with J gene TRBJ2-5; maybe TRBD1 (5 bases). CDR3 size: 13 residues. The germline V gene encodes CDR1 SQVTM and CDR2 ANQGSEA. Trimming stripped 7 bases from V and 9 bases from J, with 21 bases between. The CDR3 loop is CSAQETLKTAQYF. The CDR3 coding sequence is TGCAGCGCACAGGAGACATTAAAGACGGCCCAGTACTTC.

The chain couples TRBV7-2 to TRBJ2-7, with 8 bases aligning to TRBD1. V was pared by 5 bases and J by 5 bases, with 14 bases of the junction left unmatched. Germline V gene data show CDR1 as SGHTA and CDR2 as FQGNSA. There are 16 residues in the CDR3. DNA for the CDR3: TGTGCCAGCAGCCCCAAACCGGCAGGGGGCCGGCACGAGCAGTACTTC. Encoded protein: CASSPKPAGGRHEQYF.

The sample holds a few counts of this clonotype. This chain joins TRBV11-2 and TRBJ2-1; TRBD2 matches at 8 bases. Germline trimming cut 5 bases from V and 1 base from J; bases unmatched to any gene: 16. The length of the CDR3 is 19 residues. Germline assignment: CDR1 SGHAT and CDR2 FQNNGV. The chain's CDR3 is CASSPRIAGTSVSYNEQFF. The CDR3 nucleotides are TGTGCCAGCAGCCCCCGGATAGCGGGGACGTCGGTGTCCTACAATGAGCAGTTCTTC.

This clonotype has only a few counts. This chain connects TRBV7-2 to TRBJ1-5, with 8 bases aligning to TRBD1. With V trimmed by 5 bases and J by 0 bases, 3 bases remained unmatched. The CDR3 is 15 residues long. Looked up from germline, CDR1 is SGHTA and CDR2 is FQGNSA. The CDR3 loop is CASSGQGNSNQPQHF. The CDR3 nucleotides are TGTGCCAGCAGCGGACAGGGTAATAGCAATCAGCCCCAGCATTTT.

This clonotype was counted ten times or more. V usage is TRBV5-1 and J usage is TRBJ1-1; possibly TRBD1 for D (6 bases). Trimming took 4 bases from V and 8 from J, leaving 18 bases between them. The CDR3 extends over 14 amino acids. Germline V gives CDR1 SGHRS, CDR2 YFSETQ. CDR3 region: CASSKEGRGTEAFF. The CDR3 coding sequence is TGCGCCAGCAGCAAGGAGGGCAGGGGAACAGAAGCTTTCTTT.

The chain couples TRBV6-2 or TRBV6-3 to TRBJ1-5; maybe TRBD1 (6 bases). Germline assignment: CDR1 MNHEY and CDR2 SVGEGT. The V gene lost 3 bases and the J gene lost 7 bases, with 10 bases spanning the gap. The CDR3 has 13 amino acids. The DNA of the CDR3 is TGTGCCAGCAGTTATGACAGGACACAGCCCCAGCATTTT. Its protein is CASSYDRTQPQHF.

The V and J genes are TRBV28 and TRBJ1-2; TRBD1 is a possible D gene (5 bases). Germline CDR1 reads MDHEN; CDR2 reads SYDVKM. The CDR3 consists of 14 residues. V was trimmed by 5 bases and J by 2 bases, leaving 12 bases between them. CDR3 nucleotide sequence: TGTGCCAGCAGTCTCGGACGGACAAACTATGGCTACACCTTC. It yields the protein CASSLGRTNYGYTF.

This clonotype has at least ten counts. The chain couples TRBV7-8 to TRBJ2-7; D not certain. V lost 2 bases to trimming and J lost 1 base, with 6 bases between them. CDR1 and CDR2 (germline): SGHVS, FQNEAQ. The CDR3 contains 13 residues. As DNA, the CDR3 is TGTGCCAGCAGCTTAATGTCTTCCTACGAGCAGTACTTC. It specifies CASSLMSSYEQYF.

This clonotype was counted between two and nine times. This CDR3 is CASSLLSSTDTQYF. The CDR3 DNA reads TGTGCCAGCAGCCTCCTTTCCAGCACAGATACGCAGTATTTT. This chain links TRBV7-9 with TRBJ2-3; D not resolved. V was pared by 5 bases and J by 0 bases, with 9 bases between. The germline V gene has CDR1 SEHNR and CDR2 FQNEAQ (reference sequence). The CDR3 is made up of 14 amino acids.

The chain's CDR3 is CSARRSTGKETQYF. In nucleotides, the CDR3 is TGCAGTGCTAGGAGGTCGACAGGGAAGGAGACCCAGTACTTC. The chain uses TRBV20-1 and TRBJ2-5, with 7 bases identical to TRBD1. The V segment lost 3 bases and the J segment 5 bases; nucleotides outside the gene matches: 9. Germline V gene data show CDR1 as DFQATT and CDR2 as SNEGSKA (reference sequence). The CDR3 runs 14 residues.

This clonotype has just a few counts. The chain carries TRBV28 and TRBJ2-1; 10 nucleotides agree with TRBD1. The CDR3 runs 13 residues. The germline V gene encodes CDR1 MDHEN and CDR2 SYDVKM. Trimming took 7 bases from V and 15 from J; bases not matched to a gene: 12. Here the CDR3 DNA reads TGTGCCAGCACCTCGCGGGTGGGGACAGGGGTGTTCTTC. As protein: CASTSRVGTGVFF. The full variable domain, rest sourced from reference TRBV28 and TRBJ2-1, is DVKVTQSSRYLVKRTGEKVFLECVQDMDHENMFWYRQDPGLGLRLIYFSYDVKMKEKGDIPEGYSVSREKKERFSLILESASTNQTSMYLCASTSRVGTGVFFGPGTRLTVL.

The rearrangement joins TRBV20-1 to TRBJ2-5, with 14 positions matching TRBD2. Germline lookup yields CDR1 DFQATT and CDR2 SNEGSKA (reference sequence). The ends lost 6 bases at V and 5 bases at J; junction bases unmatched: 8. This CDR3 region has 15 residues. The CDR3 region is CSALRTSGGFETQYF. The CDR3 DNA is TGCAGTGCCCTACGGACTAGCGGGGGGTTTGAGACCCAGTACTTC.

The genes are TRBV10-1 and TRBJ2-3, with 7 positions matching TRBD1. Germline CDR1 reads WNHNN; CDR2 reads SYGVQD (reference sequence). The CDR3 covers 18 residues. V was clipped by 3 bases and J by 2 bases; unmatched bases: 14. The DNA of the CDR3 is TGCGCCAGCAGTGACCTATACAGGGGCTTGGAGGACACAGATACGCAGTATTTT. Its translation: CASSDLYRGLEDTDTQYF.

Only a few counts were recorded for this clonotype. The CDR3, as DNA: TGTGCCAGCAGCGTAGTAACAGATACGCAGTATTTT. Its translation is CASSVVTDTQYF. V is TRBV9 and J is TRBJ2-3; D call uncertain. The CDR3 sequence is 12 residues long. The germline CDR1 and CDR2 sequences are SGDLS and YYNGEE. Trimming shortened V by 0 bases and J by 3 bases, and 2 bases separated the two germline ends. Based on the CDR3 plus reference TRBV9 and TRBJ2-3, the full variable domain is DSGVTQTPKHLITATGQRVTLRCSPRSGDLSVYWYQQSLDQGLQFLIQYYNGEERAKGNILERFSAQQFPDLHSELNLSSLELGDSALYFCASSVVTDTQYFGPGTRLTVL.

This sequence joins TRBV15 and TRBJ2-2; D is perhaps TRBD1 (5 bases). Germline V CDR1 and CDR2: LNHNV, YYDKDF (reference sequence). CDR3 length: 13 residues. Trimming pared 0 bases from V and 11 bases from J, leaving 10 bases between. The CDR3 region has the DNA TGTGCCACCAGCAGAGATTCCACAGGAGAGCTGTTTTTT. Amino acids: CATSRDSTGELFF.

The gene calls are TRBV28 and TRBJ2-2; possible D gene TRBD2, 5 bases. Germline loops: CDR1 MDHEN, CDR2 SYDVKM. Trimming pared 7 bases from V and 3 bases from J, leaving 15 bases between. The CDR3 covers 15 residues. CDR3 in amino acids: CASKVSIGDTGELFF. The CDR3, as DNA: TGTGCCAGCAAAGTCTCCATCGGGGACACCGGGGAGCTGTTTTTT.

The chain links TRBV7-2 to TRBJ1-2; no clear D gene. The ends were cut back, 1 base at V and 7 bases at J, with 16 bases in the middle. Germline V lookup: CDR1 SGHTA, CDR2 FQGNSA. The CDR3 length is 15 residues. This CDR3 reads CASSLVNRGRGGYTF. CDR3 nucleotide sequence: TGTGCCAGCAGCTTAGTAAATAGAGGGCGCGGTGGCTACACCTTC.

This clonotype occurred a few times. The chain recombines TRBV3-1 with TRBJ1-2; D not resolved. This CDR3 spans 13 amino acids. Between the trimmed V and J ends, which lost 4 bases and 4 bases, there was a span of 10 bases. Germline-derived CDR1 and CDR2 are LGHDT and YNNKEL (reference sequence). CDR3 nucleotides: TGTGCCAGCAGCCCGGATAGGTTCTATGGCTACACCTTC. Its protein is CASSPDRFYGYTF.

In its sample, this clonotype was seen a few times. This chain joins TRBV28 and TRBJ2-3, with a tentative D call TRBD1 (6 bases). The V end lost 7 bases, the J end lost 3 bases, and 17 bases lay between the germline ends. The CDR3 is made up of 15 amino acids. From germline, CDR1 is MDHEN and CDR2 SYDVKM. CDR3 DNA: TGTGCCAGCACCCAACAGGGCTCCGGTACAGATACGCAGTATTTT. This gives the protein CASTQQGSGTDTQYF.

V gene TRBV29-1 combines with J gene TRBJ2-1; D ambiguous. V lost 4 bases and J lost 0, with 10 bases in between. This CDR3 spans 14 amino acids. Looked up from germline, CDR1 is SQVTM and CDR2 is ANQGSEA. The CDR3: CSVAWASSYNEQFF. In nucleotides, the CDR3 is TGCAGCGTTGCCTGGGCATCCTCCTACAATGAGCAGTTCTTC.

In this sample, this clonotype turned up many times. The rearrangement links TRBV10-3 to TRBJ2-7; possible D gene TRBD1, 6 bases. Germline CDR1 is ENHRY and CDR2 is SYGVKD. The CDR3 consists of 14 residues. V was cut by 10 bases and J by 2 bases, with 18 bases left in between. The CDR3 DNA reads as TGTGCCACCCGCCACCAGGGGCGAACCTACGAGCAGTACTTC. Translating gives CATRHQGRTYEQYF.

This chain links TRBV11-2 with TRBJ2-1; 9 bases agree with TRBD1. CDR1 is SGHAT and CDR2 is FQNNGV in the germline V gene. The CDR3 has 15 amino acids. V was pared by 5 bases and J by 2 bases, with 4 bases of the junction left unmatched. For the CDR3, the DNA is TGTGCCAGCAGCCCCGGGACAGGGACCTACAATGAGCAGTTCTTC. It encodes CASSPGTGTYNEQFF.

This clonotype was seen a few times. This rearrangement joins TRBV29-1 to TRBJ2-7; possible D gene TRBD1, 6 bases. The V end lost 2 bases, the J end lost 3 bases, and 14 bases lay between the germline ends. This CDR3 is built from 14 residues. Germline loops: CDR1 SQVTM, CDR2 ANQGSEA. The CDR3 loop is CSVEWAGAGYEQYF. In DNA, the CDR3 is TGCAGCGTTGAATGGGCAGGGGCAGGCTACGAGCAGTACTTC.